These 9 T cell receptor beta chains came from one sample sequenced in a study of Ad26.COV2.S vaccination and SARS-CoV-2 variants. The data were produced by immunoSEQ multiplex PCR, yet TCRdb's version contains in-frame clones alone and is incomplete. The sample holds hundreds of thousands of clones; around 89% are singletons and the top ten take 1.5%. Described treatment: some 20 received Ad26.COV2.S at low or high dose, single or two shots; several received placebo; per-sample allocation not given. It was on day 63 after the first vaccine or placebo injection that samples were taken. The sequencing here drew on peripheral blood, taken in a trial of Ad26.COV2.S vaccine versus placebo. The receptors originated from a person aged 18 to 59 who received the Ad26.COV2.S COVID-19 vaccine or a placebo.

This chain links TRBV30 with TRBJ2-5, with D tentatively TRBD1 or TRBD2 (5 bases each). Trimming cost V 3 bases and J 6 bases, with 14 bases left between them. CDR1 and CDR2 (germline): GTSNPN, SVGIG (reference sequence). This CDR3 has 13 amino acids. The CDR3 nucleotides are TGTGCCTGGAGAGGAACTAGGGGCCAGACCCAGTACTTC. This translates into CAWRGTRGQTQYF.

The V call is TRBV5-8, the J call TRBJ2-7, with TRBD1 as a possible D gene (5 bases). CDR3 length: 13 amino acids. Germline loops: CDR1 SGHTS, CDR2 YDEGEE. Trimming took 3 bases from V and 4 from J, leaving 11 bases between them. The CDR3 DNA reads TGTGCCAGCAGCTGGGGCTCCGGTTACGAGCAGTACTTC. Translating it yields CASSWGSGYEQYF.

The rearrangement uses TRBV18 and TRBJ2-7; perhaps TRBD1 as D (6 bases). CDR3 length equals 15 residues. Germline V gives CDR1 KGHSH, CDR2 LQKENI. The V gene lost 2 bases and the J gene lost 5 bases, with 16 bases spanning the gap. The CDR3 sequence is CASSPRGTVPNEQYF. The CDR3 coding sequence is TGTGCCAGCTCACCAAGGGGGACCGTTCCCAACGAGCAGTACTTC.

This chain uses TRBV19 with TRBJ1-4; possible D gene TRBD1, 5 bases. V was clipped by 5 bases and J by 0 bases, with 10 bases between them. The CDR3 totals 15 residues. CDR1 is LNHDA and CDR2 is SQIVND in the germline V gene (reference sequence). The CDR3 region has the DNA TGTGCCAGTAGTCCGGGGGTGTCAACTAATGAAAAACTGTTTTTT. Its protein product is CASSPGVSTNEKLFF.

The V call is TRBV27, the J call TRBJ2-7; the match to TRBD1 covers 8 bases. CDR1 MNHEY and CDR2 SMNVEV come from the germline V gene (reference sequence). This CDR3 is built from 14 residues. Germline trimming cut 3 bases from V and 3 bases from J; bases unmatched to any gene: 4. The CDR3 sequence is CASSLGTGLYEQYF. Written as DNA, the CDR3 is TGTGCCAGCAGTTTGGGGACAGGACTCTACGAGCAGTACTTC.

This chain joins TRBV18 and TRBJ2-2; D is uncertain. The V gene lost 3 bases and the J gene lost 0 bases, with 5 bases spanning the gap. The CDR3 consists of 14 residues. Germline values: CDR1 KGHSH, CDR2 LQKENI. In DNA, the CDR3 is TGTGCCAGCTCACCCGACGCGAACACCGGGGAGCTGTTTTTT. It yields the protein CASSPDANTGELFF.

The chain uses TRBV19 and TRBJ2-3, with a possible D match to TRBD1 (6 bases). Germline CDR1 LNHDA, CDR2 SQIVND (reference sequence). The CDR3 contains 16 residues. The V gene lost 4 bases and the J gene lost 0 bases, with 14 bases spanning the gap. The CDR3 nucleotides are TGTGCCAGTAGTAACCCGGGAACAGGGAGCACAGATACGCAGTATTTT. Protein sequence: CASSNPGTGSTDTQYF. Complete variable domain (other parts from reference TRBV19 and TRBJ2-3): DGGITQSPKYLFRKEGQNVTLSCEQNLNHDAMYWYRQDPGQGLRLIYYSQIVNDFQKGDIAEGYSVSREKKESFPLTVTSAQKNPTAFYLCASSNPGTGSTDTQYFGPGTRLTVL.

There are a few counts of this clone. Other nucleotide sequences in the sample specify the same CDR3. The gene calls are TRBV6-5 and TRBJ2-7; 8 bases are a match to TRBD1. The CDR3 extends over 14 amino acids. Per the germline V gene, CDR1 is MNHEY and CDR2 is SVGAGI. After removal of 2 bases from V and 1 base from J, the junction contained 1 base not matched to a gene. CDR3 DNA sequence: TGTGCCAGCAGTTACCGGGACAGGTCCTACGAGCAGTACTTC. Translated: CASSYRDRSYEQYF.

The CDR3 DNA sequence: TGTGCCAGCTACTCGGACAGGGCCACTGAAGCTTTCTTT. Translation: CASYSDRATEAFF. The rearrangement uses TRBV18 and TRBJ1-1, with TRBD1 matching over 8 bases. Trimming cost V 7 bases and J 4 bases; bases outside gene matches: 5. The CDR3 sequence is 13 residues long. Looked up from germline, CDR1 is KGHSH and CDR2 is LQKENI.